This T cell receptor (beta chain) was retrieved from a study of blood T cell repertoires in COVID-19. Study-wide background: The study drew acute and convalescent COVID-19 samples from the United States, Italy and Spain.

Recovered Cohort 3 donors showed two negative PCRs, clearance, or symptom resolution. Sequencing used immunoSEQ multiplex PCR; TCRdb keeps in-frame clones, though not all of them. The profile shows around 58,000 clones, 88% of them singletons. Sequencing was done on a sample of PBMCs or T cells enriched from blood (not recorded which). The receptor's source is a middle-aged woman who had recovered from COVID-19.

The CDR3 protein is CASSLVGGGGSYEQYF. The CDR3 nucleotides are TGTGCCAGCAGCTTAGTGGGCGGGGGGGGCTCCTACGAGCAGTACTTC. The J gene is TRBJ2-7, the V gene TRBV7-2; TRBD2 matches at 9 bases. Germline V CDR1 and CDR2: SGHTA, FQGNSA. This CDR3 comprises 16 residues. V was clipped by 1 base and J by 0 bases; unmatched bases: 4.